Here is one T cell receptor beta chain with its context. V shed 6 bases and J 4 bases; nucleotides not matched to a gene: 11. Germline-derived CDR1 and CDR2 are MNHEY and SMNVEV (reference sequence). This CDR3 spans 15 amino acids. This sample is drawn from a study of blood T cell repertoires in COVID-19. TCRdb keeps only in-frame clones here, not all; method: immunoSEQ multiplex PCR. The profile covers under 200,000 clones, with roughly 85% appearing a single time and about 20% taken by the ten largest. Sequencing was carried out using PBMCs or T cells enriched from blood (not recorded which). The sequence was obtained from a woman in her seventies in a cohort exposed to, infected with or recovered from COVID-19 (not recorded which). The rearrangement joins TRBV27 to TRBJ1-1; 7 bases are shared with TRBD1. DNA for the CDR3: TGTGCCAGCAGCCTCACGAGACAGGGTGGCACTGAAGCTTTCTTT. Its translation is CASSLTRQGGTEAFF.